Sequencing of this TCR beta chain was carried out in a study of cytomegalovirus exposure and HLA in healthy donors. Study background: HLA-typed donors were the source of about 85 million unique TCRs, which an early data release held. Study-level points and caveats: It was reported in a later analysis that an Asian-associated ancestry cluster showed fewer N-insertions than the 666-donor mean.

PCR used 60 Vbeta primers and 13 Jbeta primers. Using immunoSEQ multiplex PCR, the repertoire was profiled, and TCRdb retains in-frame clones only, with some absent. The sample has fewer than 110,000 clones; 85% are singletons. Among the donors, all were healthy bone marrow donors. Germline loops: CDR1 GTSNPN, CDR2 SVGIG (reference sequence). There are 14 residues in the CDR3. Trimming removed 2 bases from V and 3 bases from J; junction bases left unmatched: 5. A remark on this clone: As yet, its antigen is unknown.

This TCR came from a man under 40 in good health and CMV-seronegative. This chain joins TRBV30 and TRBJ2-7, with 9 bases identical to TRBD1. The sequenced sample consisted of PBMCs. CDR3 sequence: CAWSIRTGVYEQYF. The CDR3 DNA reads as TGTGCCTGGAGTATAAGGACAGGGGTCTACGAGCAGTACTTC.